This entry lists 9 T cell receptor beta chains sequenced from one sample in a study of T cell responses to AZD1222 COVID-19 vaccine. Generated by immunoSEQ multiplex PCR, the TCRdb table keeps only in-frame clones and is missing some. This sample has 200,000 to 250,000 clones, with roughly 91% found just once. This specimen consisted of peripheral blood, obtained on day 0 of MenACWY control vaccination. The receptors originated from an adult in good health.

The V and J genes are TRBV28 and TRBJ2-2; tentatively, D is TRBD2 (5 bases). Germline assignment: CDR1 MDHEN and CDR2 SYDVKM. Trimming removed 6 bases at V and 1 base at J, with 9 bases between. The CDR3 has 14 amino acids. The CDR3 DNA reads TGTGCCAGCAGCTTGGCGGGGAACACCGGGGAGCTGTTTTTT. It yields the protein CASSLAGNTGELFF.

This chain joins TRBV7-8 and TRBJ2-7; TRBD1 aligns across 10 bases. The CDR3 contains 16 residues. Unmatched junction bases numbered 5, after V lost 1 base and J lost 2 bases. CDR1 SGHVS and CDR2 FQNEAQ come from the germline V gene. For the CDR3, the DNA is TGTGCCAGCAGCTTAGGGAGACAGGGGGCCACCTACGAGCAGTACTTC. Translation: CASSLGRQGATYEQYF. Full variable domain (remainder filled in from reference TRBV7-8 and TRBJ2-7): GAGVSQSPRYKVAKRGQDVALRCDPISGHVSLFWYQQALGQGPEFLTYFQNEAQLDKSGLPSDRFFAERPEGSVSTLKIQRTQQEDSAVYLCASSLGRQGATYEQYFGPGTRLTVT.

CDR3 in amino acids: CASSQVQGGGYTF. CDR3 DNA: TGTGCCAGCAGCCAAGTACAGGGCGGCGGCTACACCTTC. The rearrangement joins TRBV3-1 (or the pseudogene TRBV3-2) to TRBJ1-2; possibly TRBD1 for D (6 bases). The germline CDR1 and CDR2 sequences are LGHDT and YNNKEL (reference sequence). This CDR3 comprises 13 residues. Trimming removed 1 base from V and 8 bases from J, with 11 bases in between.

The genes are TRBV5-1 and TRBJ2-3; the D call may be TRBD1 or TRBD2 (5 bases each). V was cut by 3 bases and J by 1 base, with 18 bases left in between. This CDR3 contains 17 residues. Germline-derived CDR1 and CDR2 are SGHRS and YFSETQ. The CDR3 reads CASSSAGSWDGTDTQYF. The CDR3, as DNA: TGCGCCAGCAGCTCGGCCGGGTCCTGGGACGGCACAGATACGCAGTATTTT.

The CDR3 here is CASSLRQSYEQYF. CDR3 DNA sequence: TGTGCCAGCAGCTTAAGACAGTCCTACGAGCAGTACTTC. The rearrangement uses TRBV7-2 and TRBJ2-7; tentative D call: TRBD1 (5 bases). This CDR3 has 13 amino acids. Trimming removed 2 bases from V and 1 base from J, with 6 bases in between. In germline, CDR1 is SGHTA, CDR2 FQGNSA.

As concerns this clone: The sample has other DNA sequences that encode this CDR3 too. V gene TRBV7-2 combines with J gene TRBJ2-5; no definite D call. From germline, CDR1 is SGHTA and CDR2 FQGNSA. The V and J ends lost 3 bases and 5 bases respectively, with 4 bases between them. The CDR3 has 11 residues. CDR3 protein: CASSFSETQYF. The CDR3 DNA reads as TGTGCCAGCAGCTTCTCGGAGACCCAGTACTTC. Looking up the rest from reference TRBV7-2 and TRBJ2-5 gives the full variable domain: GAGVSQSPSNKVTEKGKDVELRCDPISGHTALYWYRQSLGQGLEFLIYFQGNSAPDKSGLPSDRFSAERTGGSVSTLTIQRTQQEDSAVYLCASSFSETQYFGPGTRLLVL.

The rearrangement joins TRBV6-6 to TRBJ1-5; 11 nucleotides line up with TRBD1. With 7 bases clipped from V and 5 bases from J, the junction kept 7 bases outside the gene matches. The CDR3 is made up of 15 amino acids. From germline, CDR1 is MNHNY and CDR2 SVGAGI (reference sequence). The CDR3 region has the DNA TGTGCCAGCACCTCCTGGACAGGGGGCGATCAGCCCCAGCATTTT. Its translation is CASTSWTGGDQPQHF.

This chain connects TRBV3-1 (or the pseudogene TRBV3-2) to TRBJ1-1; the D gene is possibly TRBD1 (6 bases). Trimming left V 6 bases short and J 11 bases short, with 13 bases between. Germline CDR1 reads LGHDT; CDR2 reads YNNKEL (reference sequence). This CDR3 contains 11 residues. The CDR3 DNA is TGTGCCAGCAGTCGGGGGCAACACGCTTTCTTT. Translated, it gives CASSRGQHAFF.

J is TRBJ1-2 and V is TRBV18; D gene ambiguous. Per germline, CDR1 KGHSH and CDR2 LQKENI. V gave up 6 bases and J gave up 4 bases, with 9 bases separating them. The length of the CDR3 is 12 residues. CDR3 DNA sequence: TGTGCCAGCTCCTTTCCCACCTATGGCTACACCTTC. Protein: CASSFPTYGYTF. Complete variable domain (other parts from reference TRBV18 and TRBJ1-2): NAGVMQNPRHLVRRRGQEARLRCSPMKGHSHVYWYRQLPEEGLKFMVYLQKENIIDESGMPKERFSAEFPKEGPSILRIQQVVRGDSAAYFCASSFPTYGYTFGSGTRLTVV.